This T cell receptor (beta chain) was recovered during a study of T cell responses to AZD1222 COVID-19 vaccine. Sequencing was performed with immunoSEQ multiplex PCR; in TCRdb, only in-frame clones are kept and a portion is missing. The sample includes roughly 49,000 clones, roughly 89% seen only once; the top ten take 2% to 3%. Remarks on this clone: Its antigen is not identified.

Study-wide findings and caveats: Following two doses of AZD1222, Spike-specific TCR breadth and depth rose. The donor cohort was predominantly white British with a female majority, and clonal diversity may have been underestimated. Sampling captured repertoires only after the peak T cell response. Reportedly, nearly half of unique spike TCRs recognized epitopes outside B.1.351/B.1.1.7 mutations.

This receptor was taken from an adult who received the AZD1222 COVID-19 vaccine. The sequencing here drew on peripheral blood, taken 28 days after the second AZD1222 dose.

The DNA of the CDR3 is TGTGCCAGCAGCCCCCAGGGGCTGCGGACTGAAGCTTTCTTT. Translation gives CASSPQGLRTEAFF. This chain uses TRBV28 with TRBJ1-1; weak D call: TRBD1 (6 bases). V lost 6 bases to trimming and J lost 5 bases, with 16 bases between them. The CDR3 consists of 14 residues. The V gene's germline CDR1 is MDHEN and CDR2 SYDVKM.